One and the same sample provided the 2 T cell receptor beta chains below, sequenced in a study of blood T cell repertoires in COVID-19. Clones were sequenced by immunoSEQ multiplex PCR, and TCRdb holds only the in-frame ones, with some missing. The sample contains around 110,000 clones, more than 70% of which appear only once. Specimen: peripheral blood. Source of these receptors: a man aged 35 to 55 with active or convalescent COVID-19.

The rearrangement joins TRBV6-6 to TRBJ2-7; 7 positions agree with TRBD1. Trimming cost V 11 bases and J 1 base; bases outside gene matches: 5. The V gene's germline CDR1 is MNHNY and CDR2 SVGAGI (reference sequence). The CDR3 is 12 residues long. This chain's CDR3 is CAVRQGSYEQYF. The DNA of the CDR3 is TGTGCCGTCCGACAGGGTTCCTACGAGCAGTACTTC.

J is TRBJ1-2 and V is TRBV19; D not resolved. CDR3 length: 15 amino acids. V dropped 4 bases and J dropped 4 bases, with 16 bases sitting between them. CDR1 LNHDA and CDR2 SQIVND come from the germline V gene (reference sequence). Here the CDR3 DNA reads TGTGCCAGTAGTAACCCAGGCTTTACGACCTATGGCTACACCTTC. Translating it yields CASSNPGFTTYGYTF.